The T cell receptor (beta chain) described here comes from a study of cytomegalovirus exposure and HLA in healthy donors. Study-level findings and limits: Sequencing likely caused a cluster of highly shared sequence variants. Confirmation was obtained in vitro that a few CMV-associated chains are specific for CMV antigens. There were 150 to 200 TCR beta chains listed as cytomegalovirus-associated.

The V segment lost 2 bases and the J segment 0 bases; nucleotides outside the gene matches: 0. CDR1 and CDR2 from the germline V gene are MDHEN and SYDVKM. The CDR3 runs to 15 residues. A note on this clone: Antigen: not known.

Nominally healthy donors provided the samples, though records likely missed some immune exposures. In the PCR, 60 Vbeta and 13 Jbeta primers were used. Profiling relied on immunoSEQ multiplex PCR, and the TCRdb table lists in-frame clones only, not all of them. The sample lists more than 100,000 clones, 50% to 75% occurring once. This TCR came from a middle-aged woman in good health and CMV-seronegative. The V gene is TRBV28, the J gene TRBJ2-2; 7 positions match TRBD1. Sequencing was carried out using PBMCs. The CDR3 here is CASSLTGANTGELFF. CDR3 DNA: TGTGCCAGCAGTTTAACAGGGGCGAACACCGGGGAGCTGTTTTTT.